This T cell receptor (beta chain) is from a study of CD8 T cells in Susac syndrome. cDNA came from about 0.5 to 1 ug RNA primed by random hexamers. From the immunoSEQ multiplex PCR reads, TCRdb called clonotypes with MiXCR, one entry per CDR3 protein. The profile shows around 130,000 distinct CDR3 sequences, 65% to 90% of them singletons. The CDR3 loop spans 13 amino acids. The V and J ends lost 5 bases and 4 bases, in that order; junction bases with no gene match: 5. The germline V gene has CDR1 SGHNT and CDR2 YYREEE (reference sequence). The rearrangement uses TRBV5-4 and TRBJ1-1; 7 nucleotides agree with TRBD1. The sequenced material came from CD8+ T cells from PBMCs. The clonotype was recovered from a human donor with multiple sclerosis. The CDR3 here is CASRGDRTTEAFF. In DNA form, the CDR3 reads TGTGCCAGCAGAGGGGACAGAACCACTGAAGCTTTCTTT.